These 11 T cell receptor beta chains were all obtained from the same sample, sequenced in a study of control samples from healthy donors and cancer patients. The data were produced by immunoSEQ multiplex PCR, yet TCRdb's version contains in-frame clones alone and is incomplete. Of more than 140,000 clones detected, approximately 94% appear once; the ten largest clones hold about an eighth. Sequencing input: blood. These TCRs come from a middle-aged man in good health.

The sample holds a few counts of this clone. The rearrangement uses TRBV2 and TRBJ2-5; D not certain. CDR1 SNHLY and CDR2 FYNNEI come from the germline V gene. This CDR3 has 12 amino acids. V was clipped by 4 bases and J by 5 bases, with 8 bases between them. CDR3 region: CASSAGWETQYF. In DNA form, the CDR3 reads TGTGCCAGCAGTGCAGGTTGGGAGACCCAGTACTTC. Together with reference TRBV2 and TRBJ2-5, the CDR3 gives the full variable domain: EPEVTQTPSHQVTQMGQEVILRCVPISNHLYFYWYRQILGQKVEFLVSFYNNEISEKSEIFDDQFSVERPDGSNFTLKIRSTKLEDSAMYFCASSAGWETQYFGPGTRLLVL.

The J gene is TRBJ1-1, the V gene TRBV9; a possible D gene is TRBD1 (6 bases). Germline V gene data show CDR1 as SGDLS and CDR2 as YYNGEE. This CDR3 spans 14 amino acids. Trimming pared 0 bases from V and 6 bases from J, leaving 12 bases between. CDR3 bases: TGTGCCAGCAGCGTAGGGTCGGGGGCGCCTGAAGCTTTCTTT. Its translation: CASSVGSGAPEAFF.

This clone showed up just once. The chain combines TRBV3-1 (or the pseudogene TRBV3-2) with TRBJ1-5, with 10 nucleotides matching TRBD1. This CDR3 has 13 amino acids. Germline CDR1 is LGHDT and CDR2 is YNNKEL (reference sequence). The ends lost 5 bases at V and 6 bases at J; junction bases unmatched: 1. CDR3 bases: TGTGCCAGCAGCGGGACAGGGGCTCAGCCCCAGCATTTT. It specifies CASSGTGAQPQHF.

This sequence joins TRBV12-3 or TRBV12-4 and TRBJ2-1, with 8 bases aligning to TRBD2. V lost 5 bases and J lost 8; bases outside the gene matches: 5. The CDR3 spans 13 residues. As DNA, the CDR3 is TGTGCCAGCAGTACCGGGGGGGCCCATGAGCAGTTCTTC. Translating it yields CASSTGGAHEQFF.

A word on this clone: Germline is not matched at one junction end, which may reflect a read error. The chain recombines TRBV6-5 with TRBJ1-3; the D is unclear. The CDR3 is 13 residues long. The germline gives CDR1 MNHEY, CDR2 SVGAGI. CDR3 DNA: TGTGCCAGCAGTTTCACTCGAAGCGCCGTCCGTTTTTTT. Protein product: CASSFTRSAVRFF.

V gene TRBV6-1 combines with J gene TRBJ1-6; D is ambiguous. Trimming left V 2 bases short and J 6 bases short, with 14 bases between. The CDR3 contains 16 residues. The germline CDR1 and CDR2 sequences are MNHNS and SASEGT. The CDR3 DNA reads TGTGCCAGCAGTGAAACCTCCGGTCAGTTTAATTCACCCCTCCACTTT. It translates to CASSETSGQFNSPLHF.

The chain is built from TRBV24-1 and TRBJ2-5, with D uncertain. Trimming left V 4 bases short and J 5 bases short, with 10 bases between. CDR1 KGHDR and CDR2 SFDVKD come from the germline V gene. The CDR3 runs 13 residues. The CDR3, as DNA: TGTGCCACCAGTGACGGAGTACGGGAGACCCAGTACTTC. Amino acid sequence: CATSDGVRETQYF.

The rearrangement links TRBV25-1 to TRBJ1-1, with TRBD1 matching over 9 bases. This CDR3 spans 14 amino acids. In germline, CDR1 is MGHDK, CDR2 SYGVNS. V lost 6 bases, J lost 3 bases, and 5 bases stayed unmatched. Here the CDR3 DNA reads TGTGCCAGCAGCCCGGGACAGGGAGACACTGAAGCTTTCTTT. This encodes CASSPGQGDTEAFF. The variable domain in full, completed from reference TRBV25-1 and TRBJ1-1, reads EADIYQTPRYLVIGTGKKITLECSQTMGHDKMYWYQQDPGMELHLIHYSYGVNSTEKGDLSSESTVSRIRTEHFPLTLESARPSHTSQYLCASSPGQGDTEAFFGQGTRLTVV.

This clone was picked up a small number of times. The J gene is TRBJ1-5, the V gene TRBV30, with D possibly TRBD1 on 5 matching bases. The CDR3 has 15 residues. With 2 bases removed from V and 3 bases from J, the gap between germline ends came to 14 bases. Germline V gives CDR1 GTSNPN, CDR2 SVGIG (reference sequence). CDR3 amino acids: CAWSFPRGSNQPQHF. The CDR3 region has the DNA TGTGCCTGGAGTTTCCCCCGGGGCTCCAATCAGCCCCAGCATTTT.

This rearrangement joins TRBV4-2 to TRBJ2-7; no clear D. V was cut by 1 base and J by 0 bases, with 13 bases left in between. Germline V CDR1 and CDR2: LGHNA, YNFKEQ. The CDR3 has 16 amino acids. CDR3 protein: CASSQVRSGSSYEQYF. DNA of the CDR3: TGTGCCAGCAGCCAAGTTCGTAGTGGCTCCTCCTACGAGCAGTACTTC.

This clone was found once. The chain links TRBV6-5 to TRBJ1-4; no clear D. This CDR3 region has 15 residues. Germline V gene data show CDR1 as MNHEY and CDR2 as SVGAGI. Trimming took 6 bases from V and 4 from J, leaving 15 bases between them. In DNA form, the CDR3 reads TGTGCCAGCAGCCCGGGAAGGCCTTATAATGAAAAACTGTTTTTT. Amino acid sequence: CASSPGRPYNEKLFF.